The 19 T cell receptor beta chains in this list originate from one sample, sequenced in a study of T cell repertoires in cytomegalovirus infection. TCRdb analysed the reads with MiXCR anew, one entry per CDR3 protein. The top ten hold 1.6% of the sample, which has roughly 230,000 distinct CDR3 sequences, 10% to 15% seen once. Sequencing was done on a sample of PBMCs. These receptors all stem from a human donor in good health (CMV status not recorded). Some clones in this sample may be carry-over from other donors' samples.

This sequence joins TRBV7-2 and TRBJ1-4, with a possible D match to TRBD1 (6 bases). This CDR3 is 13 amino acids long. Germline V gene sequence: CDR1 SGHTA, CDR2 FQGNSA. V lost 4 bases to trimming and J lost 7 bases, with 10 bases between them. This chain's CDR3 is CASSSFRGEKLFF. CDR3 nucleotides: TGTGCCAGCAGCTCTTTCAGGGGTGAAAAACTGTTTTTT.

The V call is TRBV12-3 or TRBV12-4, the J call TRBJ1-6, with 8 bases fitting TRBD1. V was pared by 5 bases and J by 7 bases, with 7 bases of the junction left unmatched. The CDR3 has 15 residues. CDR3 loop: CASSPGGQGNSPLHF. The CDR3 nucleotides are TGTGCCAGCAGTCCAGGGGGCCAAGGGAATTCACCCCTCCACTTT.

This chain connects TRBV7-2 to TRBJ2-7; D not certain. The CDR3 is made up of 14 amino acids. Germline V gene data show CDR1 as SGHTA and CDR2 as FQGNSA. V was trimmed by 2 bases and J by 4 bases, leaving 12 bases between them. The CDR3 coding sequence is TGTGCCAGCAGCTTAAACCCATCCTCATACGAGCAGTACTTC. Amino acid sequence: CASSLNPSSYEQYF.

There are a few counts of this clonotype. The CDR3 sequence is CASSQVSDTEAFF. CDR3 nucleotides: TGTGCCAGCAGCCAAGTGTCAGACACTGAAGCTTTCTTT. The rearrangement joins TRBV3-1 to TRBJ1-1; D remains unclear. The germline V gene has CDR1 LGHDT and CDR2 YNNKEL (reference sequence). V was trimmed by 1 base and J by 3 bases, leaving 6 bases between them. The CDR3 extends over 13 amino acids.

This chain connects TRBV6-6 to TRBJ1-2; possibly TRBD1 for D (5 bases). This CDR3 spans 13 amino acids. V was clipped by 2 bases and J by 4 bases, with 8 bases between them. Germline CDR1 and CDR2: MNHNY and SVGAGI (reference sequence). The CDR3 loop reads CASSYLGTYGYTF. The CDR3 DNA is TGTGCCAGCAGTTACCTCGGGACCTATGGCTACACCTTC.

This clonotype has only a few counts. The chain has TRBV19 and TRBJ2-5, with D maybe TRBD1 (6 bases). The V gene lost 5 bases and the J gene lost 2 bases, with 15 bases spanning the gap. Germline loops: CDR1 LNHDA, CDR2 SQIVND (reference sequence). This CDR3 spans 15 amino acids. This CDR3 reads CASSRIPGQQETQYF. The DNA of the CDR3 is TGTGCCAGTAGTCGGATTCCGGGACAACAAGAGACCCAGTACTTC.

The J gene is TRBJ2-3, the V gene TRBV29-1; D may be TRBD1 or TRBD2 (5 bases each). CDR1 and CDR2 from the germline V gene are SQVTM and ANQGSEA. V lost 7 bases and J lost 0, with 8 bases in between. CDR3 size: 12 residues. For the CDR3, the DNA is TGCAGCGCTCGGGACAGCACAGATACGCAGTATTTT. Encoded protein: CSARDSTDTQYF.

This clonotype was recorded many times. This chain's CDR3 is CASSPRTSGSVGGELFF. CDR3 nucleotides: TGCGCCAGCAGCCCTAGGACTAGCGGGAGTGTCGGCGGGGAGCTGTTTTTT. V gene TRBV4-3 combines with J gene TRBJ2-2; 13 bases map to TRBD2. Germline V gene data show CDR1 as LGHNA and CDR2 as YSLEER. J lost 7 bases, V lost 4 bases, and 9 bases had no gene match. The length of the CDR3 is 17 residues.

A few counts support this clonotype. V usage is TRBV20-1 and J usage is TRBJ2-7; the match to TRBD2 covers 10 bases. The CDR3 runs to 15 residues. The V segment lost 3 bases and the J segment 1 base; nucleotides outside the gene matches: 6. In germline, CDR1 is DFQATT, CDR2 SNEGSKA (reference sequence). CDR3 bases: TGCAGTGCTAGCCCTGAAGCGGGGGGGTCCTACGAGCAGTACTTC. This codes for CSASPEAGGSYEQYF.

The DNA of the CDR3 is TGTGCCAGTAGTATTGAGTATTCCTACGAGCAGTACTTC. Translating gives CASSIEYSYEQYF. The rearrangement uses TRBV19 and TRBJ2-7; D is uncertain. Germline values: CDR1 LNHDA, CDR2 SQIVND (reference sequence). This CDR3 contains 13 residues. V dropped 3 bases and J dropped 1 base, with 7 bases sitting between them.

This clonotype has ten or more counts. V gene TRBV7-8 combines with J gene TRBJ1-1; TRBD1 agrees at 7 bases. In germline, CDR1 is SGHVS, CDR2 FQNEAQ. CDR3 length: 17 residues. Unmatched junction bases numbered 8, after V lost 0 bases and J lost 1 base. The CDR3 region has the DNA TGTGCCAGCAGCTTAGCGGCGGGCCAGGGGGGGAACACTGAAGCTTTCTTT. Translation gives CASSLAAGQGGNTEAFF.

This clonotype was recorded at least ten times. CDR3 sequence reads: CASSPRLAGLDYNEQFF. For the CDR3, the DNA is TGTGCCAGCAGCCCCCGACTAGCGGGACTTGACTACAATGAGCAGTTCTTC. The chain couples TRBV7-8 to TRBJ2-1; 11 nucleotides line up with TRBD2. Germline trimming cut 5 bases from V and 3 bases from J; bases unmatched to any gene: 9. The CDR3 sequence is 17 residues long. The germline gives CDR1 SGHVS, CDR2 FQNEAQ.

This clonotype was picked up a small number of times. The V call is TRBV29-1, the J call TRBJ1-4; 11 bases agree with TRBD1. CDR3 length: 14 residues. V shed 6 bases and J 7 bases; nucleotides not matched to a gene: 7. CDR1 is SQVTM, CDR2 ANQGSEA, per germline. DNA of the CDR3: TGCAGCGTCGGGACAGGGGGTAATGTTGAAAAACTGTTTTTT. It is translated as CSVGTGGNVEKLFF.

The J gene is TRBJ1-5, the V gene TRBV20-1; 7 bases are shared with TRBD1. Germline CDR1 DFQATT, CDR2 SNEGSKA (reference sequence). The CDR3 covers 14 residues. Trimming took 7 bases from V and 2 from J; bases not matched to a gene: 8. CDR3 region: CSVMKGGGNQPQHF. CDR3 sequence (DNA): TGCAGTGTAATGAAAGGGGGCGGCAATCAGCCCCAGCATTTT.

This clonotype was counted ten times or more. The chain has TRBV7-2 and TRBJ2-1; 10 nucleotides match TRBD2. Trimming cost V 4 bases and J 1 base; bases outside gene matches: 1. The CDR3 covers 15 residues. Germline V gives CDR1 SGHTA, CDR2 FQGNSA. The CDR3 DNA is TGTGCCAGCAGCTCTAGCGGGAGATCCTACAATGAGCAGTTCTTC. Translating it yields CASSSSGRSYNEQFF.

This clonotype was detected ten times or more. V usage is TRBV7-2 and J usage is TRBJ2-7, with 7 bases aligning to TRBD2. This CDR3 region has 15 residues. CDR1 and CDR2 from the germline V gene are SGHTA and FQGNSA. V lost 2 bases and J lost 0; bases outside the gene matches: 4. The CDR3 DNA reads TGTGCCAGCAGCTTACAAGCGGGAAGCTCCTACGAGCAGTACTTC. It specifies CASSLQAGSSYEQYF. Using reference TRBV7-2 and TRBJ2-7 for the parts outside the CDR3, the full variable domain is GAGVSQSPSNKVTEKGKDVELRCDPISGHTALYWYRQSLGQGLEFLIYFQGNSAPDKSGLPSDRFSAERTGGSVSTLTIQRTQQEDSAVYLCASSLQAGSSYEQYFGPGTRLTVT.

The CDR3: CASGLVPGAGFSGNTIYF. The CDR3, as DNA: TGTGCTAGTGGTTTGGTACCAGGCGCAGGTTTCTCTGGAAACACCATATATTTT. The chain has TRBV12-5 and TRBJ1-3; D unclear. Germline V gene sequence: CDR1 LGHNT, CDR2 FRNRAP. V was shortened by 0 bases and J by 0 bases, with 15 bases between the two germline ends. This CDR3 has 18 amino acids.

This chain joins TRBV11-2 and TRBJ2-7, with a possible D match to TRBD1 (6 bases). Germline V gene sequence: CDR1 SGHAT, CDR2 FQNNGV. With 3 bases removed from V and 6 bases from J, the gap between germline ends came to 15 bases. This CDR3 is built from 14 residues. The CDR3 nucleotides read TGTGCCAGCAGCTTTTACAGGGATCTCTCCGAGCAGTACTTC. Encoded protein: CASSFYRDLSEQYF.

This clonotype appeared many times. V usage is TRBV12-3 or TRBV12-4 and J usage is TRBJ2-7, with D hard to call. There are 14 residues in the CDR3. V lost 4 bases, J lost 6 bases, and 16 bases lay in between. The CDR3 region has the DNA TGTGCCAGCAGTTCTCACTCCTTCCGAGGCGAGCAGTACTTC. It is translated as CASSSHSFRGEQYF.